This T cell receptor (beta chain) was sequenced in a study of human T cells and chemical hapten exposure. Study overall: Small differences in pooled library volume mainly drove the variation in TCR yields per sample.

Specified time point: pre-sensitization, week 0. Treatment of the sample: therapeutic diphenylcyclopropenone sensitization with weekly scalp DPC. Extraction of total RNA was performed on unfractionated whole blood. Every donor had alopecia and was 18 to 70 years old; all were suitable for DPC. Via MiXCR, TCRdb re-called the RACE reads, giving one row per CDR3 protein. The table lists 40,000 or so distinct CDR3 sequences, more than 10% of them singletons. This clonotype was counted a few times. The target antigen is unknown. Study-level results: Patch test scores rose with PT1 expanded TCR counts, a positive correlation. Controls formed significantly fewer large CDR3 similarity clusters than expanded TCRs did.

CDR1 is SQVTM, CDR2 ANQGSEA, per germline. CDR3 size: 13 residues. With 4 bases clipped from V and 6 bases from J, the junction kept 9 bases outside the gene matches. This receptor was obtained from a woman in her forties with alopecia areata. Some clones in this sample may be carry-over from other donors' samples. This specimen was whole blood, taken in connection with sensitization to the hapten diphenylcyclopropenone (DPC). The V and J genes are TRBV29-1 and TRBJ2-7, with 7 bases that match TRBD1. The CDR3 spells CSVAITTGSEQYF. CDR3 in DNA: TGCAGCGTTGCGATTACGACAGGGAGCGAGCAGTACTTC.